The clone carrying this TCR beta chain occurred a few times. Its antigen is still unknown. Exclusion followed for patients with uncontrolled infection, other autoimmune disease, pregnancy or lactation. Diagnostic assessment was based on clinical symptoms, serum thyroxine and TRAb, thyroid ultrasound and orbital computed tomography. This specimen belongs to a study of T cells in Graves' hyperthyroidism and ophthalmopathy. Study-level background: Blood was drawn when the patient was first diagnosed and still untreated. Study-level findings and limits: From stable hyperthyroidism, ophthalmopathy was separated by a 13 V-J model.

The TCR beta CDR3 regions underwent amplification using RNA transcripts as the source. During a first-round RT-PCR of the TCR CDR3, the HTBI primer set was used. One entry per CDR3 protein, called by TCRdb with MiXCR from the multiplex PCR reads. The sample holds hundreds of thousands of distinct CDR3 sequences, roughly 21% seen once. Looked up from germline, CDR1 is MNHNS and CDR2 is SASEGT. Trimming removed 6 bases from V and 6 bases from J; junction bases left unmatched: 17. The CDR3 covers 18 residues. The chain carries TRBV6-1 and TRBJ2-1, with TRBD1 matching 10 bases. The sample was blood. The TCR sequence derives from a man aged 35 to 55 with Graves' ophthalmopathy. The CDR3 is CASSPTLLFGQGGNEQFF. DNA of the CDR3: TGTGCCAGCAGCCCTACTCTTCTTTTCGGACAGGGGGGCAATGAGCAGTTCTTC.